This T cell receptor (beta chain) originates from a study of blood T cell repertoires in COVID-19. Study-level information: Acute-phase and convalescent COVID-19 samples originated in the United States, Italy and Spain.

The protocol was immunoSEQ multiplex PCR, while the TCRdb copy is restricted to in-frame clones and leaves out a portion. The sample contains 250,000 to 350,000 clones, around nine tenths of which appear only once. The CDR3 length is 16 residues. V lost 2 bases to trimming and J lost 4 bases; unmatched junction nucleotides: 8. Germline values: CDR1 SGHRS, CDR2 YFSETQ. This chain uses TRBV5-1 with TRBJ2-2, with TRBD2 matching 7 bases. This receptor was identified in a woman aged 25-40 years with COVID-19, enrolled during active disease. The specimen was peripheral blood. The CDR3 DNA follows: TGCGCCAGCAGCTTCGATGGGAGGGGCGGCACCGGGGAGCTGTTTTTT. Amino acid sequence: CASSFDGRGGTGELFF.